This T cell receptor (beta chain) was profiled in a study of naive and memory T cell subsets. CD45RA-CD27- cells were effector memory; CD45RA+CD27- cells were EMRA. The beta constant-region primer was an equimolar mix of two oligonucleotides covering TRBC1 and TRBC2. TCRdb passed the UMI-ligation and nested PCR reads through MiXCR, listing each CDR3 protein once. The table shows around 40,000 distinct CDR3 sequences, with about an eighth occurring only once. CDR3 length: 18 residues. Germline loops: CDR1 SGHTA, CDR2 FQGNSA. V was cut by 2 bases and J by 1 base, with 19 bases left in between. This clonotype was counted at least ten times.

This sequence originates from a human donor in good health. The sample taken for sequencing was effector memory CD4+ T cells from blood. The subset here: effector memory, CD45RA- CD27-. The rearrangement uses TRBV7-2 and TRBJ2-3; D unresolved. CDR3 nucleotides: TGTGCCAGCAGCTTAATATTATTTAGTCGGACCGGCACAGATACGCAGTATTTT. Encoded protein: CASSLILFSRTGTDTQYF.